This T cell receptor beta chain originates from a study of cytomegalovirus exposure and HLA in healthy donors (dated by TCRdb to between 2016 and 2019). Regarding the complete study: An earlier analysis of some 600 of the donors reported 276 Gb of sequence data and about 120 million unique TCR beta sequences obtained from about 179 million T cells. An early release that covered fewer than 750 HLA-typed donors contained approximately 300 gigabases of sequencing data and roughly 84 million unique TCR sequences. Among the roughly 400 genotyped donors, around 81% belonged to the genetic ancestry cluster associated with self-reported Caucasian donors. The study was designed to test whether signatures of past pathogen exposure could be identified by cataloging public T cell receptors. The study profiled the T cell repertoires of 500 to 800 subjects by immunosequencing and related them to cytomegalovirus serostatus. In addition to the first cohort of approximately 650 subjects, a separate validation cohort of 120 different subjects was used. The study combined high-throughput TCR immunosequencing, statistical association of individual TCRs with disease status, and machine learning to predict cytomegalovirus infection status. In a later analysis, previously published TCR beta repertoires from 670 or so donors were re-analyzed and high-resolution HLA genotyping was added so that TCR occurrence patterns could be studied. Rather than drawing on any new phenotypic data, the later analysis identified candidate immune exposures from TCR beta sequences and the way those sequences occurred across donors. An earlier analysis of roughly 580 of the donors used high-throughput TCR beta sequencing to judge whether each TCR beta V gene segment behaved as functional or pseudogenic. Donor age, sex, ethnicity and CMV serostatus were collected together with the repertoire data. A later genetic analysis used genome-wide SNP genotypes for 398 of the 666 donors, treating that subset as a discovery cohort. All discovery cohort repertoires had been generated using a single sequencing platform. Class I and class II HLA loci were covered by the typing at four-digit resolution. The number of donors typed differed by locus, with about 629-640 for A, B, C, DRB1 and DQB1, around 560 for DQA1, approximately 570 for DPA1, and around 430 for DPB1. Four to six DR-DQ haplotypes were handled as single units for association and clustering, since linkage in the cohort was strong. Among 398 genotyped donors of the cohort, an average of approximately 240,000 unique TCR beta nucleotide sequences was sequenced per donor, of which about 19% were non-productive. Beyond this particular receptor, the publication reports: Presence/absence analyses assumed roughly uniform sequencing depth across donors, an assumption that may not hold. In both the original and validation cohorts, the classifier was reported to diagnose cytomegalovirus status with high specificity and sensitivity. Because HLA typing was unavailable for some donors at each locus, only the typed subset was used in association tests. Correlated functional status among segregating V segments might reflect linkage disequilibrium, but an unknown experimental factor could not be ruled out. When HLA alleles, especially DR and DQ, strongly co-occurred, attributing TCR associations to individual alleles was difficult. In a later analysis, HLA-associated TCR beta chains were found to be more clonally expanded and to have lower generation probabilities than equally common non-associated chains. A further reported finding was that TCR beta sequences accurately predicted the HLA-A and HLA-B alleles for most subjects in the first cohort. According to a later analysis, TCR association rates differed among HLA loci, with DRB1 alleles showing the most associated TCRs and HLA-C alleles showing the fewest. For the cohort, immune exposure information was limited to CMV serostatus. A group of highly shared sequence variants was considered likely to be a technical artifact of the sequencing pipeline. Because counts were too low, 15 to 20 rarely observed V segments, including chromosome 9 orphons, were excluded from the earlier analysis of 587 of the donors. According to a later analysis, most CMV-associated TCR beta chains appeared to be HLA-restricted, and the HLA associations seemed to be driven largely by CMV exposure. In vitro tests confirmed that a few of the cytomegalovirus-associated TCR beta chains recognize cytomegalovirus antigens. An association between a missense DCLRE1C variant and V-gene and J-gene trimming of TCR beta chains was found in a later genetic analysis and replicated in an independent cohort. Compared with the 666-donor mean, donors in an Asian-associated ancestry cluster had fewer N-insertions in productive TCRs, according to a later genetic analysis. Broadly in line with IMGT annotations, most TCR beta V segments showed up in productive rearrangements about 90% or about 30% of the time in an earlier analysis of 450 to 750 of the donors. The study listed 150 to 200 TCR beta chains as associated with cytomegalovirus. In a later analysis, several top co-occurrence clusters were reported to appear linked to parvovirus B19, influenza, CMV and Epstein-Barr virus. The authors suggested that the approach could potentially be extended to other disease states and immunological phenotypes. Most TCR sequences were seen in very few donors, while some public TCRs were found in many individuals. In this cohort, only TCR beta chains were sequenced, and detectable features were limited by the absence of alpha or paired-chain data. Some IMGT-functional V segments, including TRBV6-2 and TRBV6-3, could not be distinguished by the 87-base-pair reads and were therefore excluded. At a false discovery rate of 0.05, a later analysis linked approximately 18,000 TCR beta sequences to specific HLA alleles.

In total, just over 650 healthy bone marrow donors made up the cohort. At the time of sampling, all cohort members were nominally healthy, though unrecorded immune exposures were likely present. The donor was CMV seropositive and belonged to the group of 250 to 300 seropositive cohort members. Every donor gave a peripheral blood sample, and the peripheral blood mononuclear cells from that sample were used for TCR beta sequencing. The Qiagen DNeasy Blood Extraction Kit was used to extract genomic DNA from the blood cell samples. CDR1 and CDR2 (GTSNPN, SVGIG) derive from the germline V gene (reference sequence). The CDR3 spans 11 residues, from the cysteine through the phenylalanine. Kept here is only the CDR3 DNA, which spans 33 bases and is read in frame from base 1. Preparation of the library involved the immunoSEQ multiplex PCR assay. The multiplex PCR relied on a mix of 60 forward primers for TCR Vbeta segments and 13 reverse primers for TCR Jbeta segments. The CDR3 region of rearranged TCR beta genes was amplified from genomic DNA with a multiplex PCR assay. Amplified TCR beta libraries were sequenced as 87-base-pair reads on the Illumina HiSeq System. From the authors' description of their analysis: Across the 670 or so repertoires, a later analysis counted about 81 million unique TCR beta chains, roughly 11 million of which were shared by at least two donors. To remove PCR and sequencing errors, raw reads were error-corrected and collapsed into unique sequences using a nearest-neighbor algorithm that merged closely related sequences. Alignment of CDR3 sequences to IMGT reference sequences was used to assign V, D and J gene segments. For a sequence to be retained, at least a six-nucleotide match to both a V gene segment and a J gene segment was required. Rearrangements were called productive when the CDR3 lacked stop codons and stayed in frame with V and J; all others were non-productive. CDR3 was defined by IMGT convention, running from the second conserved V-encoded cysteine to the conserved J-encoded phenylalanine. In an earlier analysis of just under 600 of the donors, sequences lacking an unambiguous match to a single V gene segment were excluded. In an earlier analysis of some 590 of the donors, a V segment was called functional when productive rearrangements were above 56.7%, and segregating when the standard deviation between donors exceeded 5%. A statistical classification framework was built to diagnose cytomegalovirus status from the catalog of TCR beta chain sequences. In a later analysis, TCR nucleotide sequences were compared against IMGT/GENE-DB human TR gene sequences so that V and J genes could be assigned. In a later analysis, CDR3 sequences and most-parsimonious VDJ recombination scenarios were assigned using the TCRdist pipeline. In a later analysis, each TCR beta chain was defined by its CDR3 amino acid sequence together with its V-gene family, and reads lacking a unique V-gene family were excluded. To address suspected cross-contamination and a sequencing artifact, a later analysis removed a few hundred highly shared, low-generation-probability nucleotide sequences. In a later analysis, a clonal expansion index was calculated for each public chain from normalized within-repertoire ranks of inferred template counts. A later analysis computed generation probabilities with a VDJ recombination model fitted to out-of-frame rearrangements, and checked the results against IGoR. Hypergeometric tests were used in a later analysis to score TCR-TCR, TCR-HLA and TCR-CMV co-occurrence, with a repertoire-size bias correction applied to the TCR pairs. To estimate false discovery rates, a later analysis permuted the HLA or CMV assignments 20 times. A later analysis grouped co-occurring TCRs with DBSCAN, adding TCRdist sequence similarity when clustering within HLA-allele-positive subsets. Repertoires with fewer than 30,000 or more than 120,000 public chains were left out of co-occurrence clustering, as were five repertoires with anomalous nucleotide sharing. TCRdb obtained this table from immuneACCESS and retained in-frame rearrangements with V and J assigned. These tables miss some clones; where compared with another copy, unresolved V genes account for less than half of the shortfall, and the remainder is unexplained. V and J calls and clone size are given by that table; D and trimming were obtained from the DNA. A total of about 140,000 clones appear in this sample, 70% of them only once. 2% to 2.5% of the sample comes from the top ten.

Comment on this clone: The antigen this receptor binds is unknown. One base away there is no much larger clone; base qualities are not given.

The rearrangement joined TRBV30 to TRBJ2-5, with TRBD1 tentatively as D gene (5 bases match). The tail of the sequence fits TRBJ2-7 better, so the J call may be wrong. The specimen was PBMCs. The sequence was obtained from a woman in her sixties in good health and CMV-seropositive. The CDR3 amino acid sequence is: CAWSREHEQYF. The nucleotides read TGTGCCTGGAGCAGGGAACACGAGCAGTACTTC.